This TCR beta chain comes out of a study of T cells in women clearing cervical HPV infection. The CDR3 contains 15 residues. J gave up 6 bases and V 3 bases, and 7 bases lay outside the gene matches. Note on this clone: What it binds is unknown. The read ends 3 residues shy of where the CDR3 ends; the end is completed using the germline J gene.

Study-level findings and limits: Cases carried less TRBV6-7 than controls: approximately 0.1% versus 0.16%.

Dot-blot hybridization genotyped cervical HPV amplified with MY09/MY11 PCR. Assay: immunoSEQ multiplex PCR; the TCRdb copy retains only in-frame clones and omits some. The specimen's table records tens of thousands of clones. Sequencing was done on a sample of blood buffy coat. This chain uses TRBV12-3 or TRBV12-4 with TRBJ1-2, with TRBD1 matching over 10 bases. This receptor was taken from a woman between 18 and 75 years old with a cervical HPV16 infection that either progressed to CIN3+ or cleared (not recorded which). The CDR3 protein is CASSFTTGGANGYTF. Partial CDR3 DNA: TGTGCCAGCAGTTTTACGACAGGGGGCGCGAATGGC.